This is a list of T cell receptor beta chains from one sample in a study of blood T cell repertoires in COVID-19. TCRdb's table, derived via immunoSEQ multiplex PCR, lists solely in-frame clones and lacks some. The sample records about 140,000 clones, about three quarters being singletons. Sequencing was carried out using peripheral blood. These receptor sequences come from a woman aged 80 or over with active or convalescent COVID-19. Both conserved end residues are part of each CDR3. The D gene is left open where the match is weak. Not all rows give a size; the values are once, few, many and, for expanded clones, a class.

>TRBJ2-3|TRBV27|TRBD2|-
TGTGCCAGCAGTCCAAGCGGGGGGGCTGCGGGCACAGATACGCAGTATTTT
CASSPSGGAAGTDTQYF
>TRBJ2-4|TRBV7-2|TRBD1|-
TGTGCCAGCAGCTCACCGGGACAGGGTGACATTCAGTACTTC
CASSSPGQGDIQYF
>TRBJ1-1|TRBV10-2|TRBD1|-
TGCGCCAGCGCCAGGACAGGGGGTAACACTGAAGCTTTCTTT
CASARTGGNTEAFF
>TRBJ1-1|TRBV11-2|-|-
TGTGCCAGCAGCCCAGGGGTGGGCACTGAAGCTTTCTTT
CASSPGVGTEAFF
>TRBJ1-1|TRBV28|-|-
TGTGCCAGCAGTTTAGGGGGCGTCCGGGCTGAAGCTTTCTTT
CASSLGGVRAEAFF
>TRBJ2-7|TRBV28|-|-
TGTGCCAGCAGTTTTAGTAACAGAAACTACGAGCAGTACTTC
CASSFSNRNYEQYF
>TRBJ2-3|TRBV10-1|TRBD2|-
TGCGCCAGCAGTGACGGAGCGGGGAGCCTCACAGATACGCAGTATTTT
CASSDGAGSLTDTQYF
>TRBJ1-4|TRBV6-5|-|-
TGTGCCAGCAGTTACTTTAAAGGCGGGGAAAAACTGTTTTTT
CASSYFKGGEKLFF
>TRBJ1-2|TRBV11-2|TRBD1|once
TGTGCCAGCAGCGGAAGGGGGCGCGGGTATGGCTACACCTTC
CASSGRGRGYGYTF
>TRBJ1-4|TRBV5-1|TRBD1|-
TGCGCCAGCAGCACCGGACAGGTCCGCGAAAAACTGTTTTTT
CASSTGQVREKLFF
>TRBJ1-3|TRBV4-2|-|few
TGTGCCAGCAGCCAACTCCAGGACAGTTTCGCTGGAAACACCATATATTTT
CASSQLQDSFAGNTIYF
>TRBJ2-2|TRBV3-1/TRBV3-2|TRBD1|-
TGTGCCAGCAGCCACTACGACAGGGGCACCGGGGAGCTGTTTTTT
CASSHYDRGTGELFF
>TRBJ1-1|TRBV23-1|-|-
TGCGCCAGCAGTCACGGACTGATCACTGAAGCTTTCTTT
CASSHGLITEAFF
>TRBJ1-4|TRBV2|TRBD1|-
TGTGCCAGCAGTGAAGACAGGGGAATGGGAGAAAAACTGTTTTTT
CASSEDRGMGEKLFF
>TRBJ2-1|TRBV19|-|-
TGTGCCAGTAGTATGTCACTAGGATACTACAATGAGCAGTTCTTC
CASSMSLGYYNEQFF
>TRBJ1-2|TRBV20-1|TRBD1|-
TGCAGTGCTAGTTCGTCCGGACAGGTTAAGTTCCAAGGCTACACCTTC
CSASSSGQVKFQGYTF
>TRBJ2-1|TRBV4-3|-|-
TGCGCCAGCAGCCAAGATGGGGGAAGGGGAGGTGAGCAGTTCTTC
CASSQDGGRGGEQFF
>TRBJ1-5|TRBV2|TRBD1|-
TGTGCCAGCAGTGAACCAGGGGGTAATCAGCCCCAGCATTTT
CASSEPGGNQPQHF
>TRBJ2-5|TRBV7-6|TRBD1|-
TGTGCCAGCAGCCCCCCCAGGGGGCAAGAGACCCAGTACTTC
CASSPPRGQETQYF
>TRBJ1-5|TRBV19|TRBD1|many
TGTGCCAGTAGTAAACAGGGGCTTAGCGGCAATCAGCCCCAGCATTTT
CASSKQGLSGNQPQHF
>TRBJ1-4|TRBV19|TRBD1|-
TGTGCCAGTAGTATTGGACAGGGGATAGGAAAACTGTTTTTT
CASSIGQGIGKLFF
>TRBJ2-5|TRBV19|TRBD1|-
TGTGCCAGTAGCCCACAGGGGGTAGGAAGGGAGACCCAGTACTTC
CASSPQGVGRETQYF
>TRBJ2-1|TRBV4-3|TRBD2|-
TGCGCCAGCAGCCAATTAGCGGGGGGGCCGAATGAGCAGTTCTTC
CASSQLAGGPNEQFF
>TRBJ2-5|TRBV5-1|-|-
TGCGCCAGCAGCTTGTCCGTGGGGACACAACAAGAGACCCAGTACTTC
CASSLSVGTQQETQYF
>TRBJ2-7|TRBV21-1|-|-
TGTGCCAGCGCGGCGGGGAGGGGGGGCTCCTACGAGCAGTACTTC
CASAAGRGGSYEQYF
>TRBJ2-7|TRBV3-1/TRBV3-2|-|-
TGTGCCAGCAGCCAAGTGGACAAGTGGGTCTTC
CASSQVDKWVF
>TRBJ1-2|TRBV6-5|TRBD1|once
TGTGCCAGCAGTTACCGAGGGGGCCACTATGGCTACACCTTC
CASSYRGGHYGYTF
>TRBJ1-2|TRBV4-1|-|-
TGCGCCAGCAGCCAAGCAAGGGGAAATTATGGCTACACCTTC
CASSQARGNYGYTF
>TRBJ1-5|TRBV7-2|TRBD1|many
TGTGCCAGCAGCTTCGCCGGGACAGGGAATCAGCCCCAGCATTTT
CASSFAGTGNQPQHF
>TRBJ2-3|TRBV11-2|-|few
TGTGCCAGCAGCTTATTATCAGATACGCAGTATTTT
CASSLLSDTQYF
>TRBJ1-4|TRBV11-2|-|-
TGTGCCAGCAGCTTTAACCCAGGCGGGAGAAGTGAAAAACTGTTTTTT
CASSFNPGGRSEKLFF
>TRBJ2-1|TRBV14|TRBD2|-
TGTGCCAGCAGCTTCCCGGGACTAGCGGGGGGATTGGGTGAGCAGTTCTTC
CASSFPGLAGGLGEQFF
>TRBJ2-5|TRBV4-2|TRBD2|few
TGTGCCAGCAGCCAAGTGGGCGGGGGTCGTGAGACCCAGTACTTC
CASSQVGGGRETQYF
>TRBJ1-4|TRBV4-3|TRBD1|-
TGCGCCAGCAGCCAAAGACAGGGTGATGGTGAAAAACTGTTTTTT
CASSQRQGDGEKLFF
>TRBJ1-5|TRBV7-7|TRBD1|-
TGTGCTAGCACACTATGTTACGACAGGGGGCATCAGCCCCAGCATTTT
CASTLCYDRGHQPQHF
>TRBJ1-1|TRBV6-5|TRBD1|-
TGTGCCAGTAACAGGGGGCAGGGAAGTTACACTGAAGCTTTCTTT
CASNRGQGSYTEAFF
>TRBJ2-3|TRBV7-9|TRBD2|few
TGTGCCAGCAGCTTAGCTGGCGGGGGGGCCTCGGATACGCAGTATTTT
CASSLAGGGASDTQYF
>TRBJ1-5|TRBV30|-|-
TGTGCCTGGTCCAATGGCAACAGCAATCAGCCCCAGCATTTT
CAWSNGNSNQPQHF
>TRBJ2-5|TRBV6-6|TRBD2|-
TGTGCCAGCAGCTCCACTAGCGGGGGCCCGAAGACCCAGTACTTC
CASSSTSGGPKTQYF
>TRBJ1-1|TRBV5-4|-|-
TGTGCCAGCAGCTTTGGGTCGACAGGCCACACTGAAGCTTTCTTT
CASSFGSTGHTEAFF
>TRBJ2-1|TRBV7-2|TRBD2|-
TGTGCCAGCAGCTTAGCGGCGGGGGGGTTATACAATGAGCAGTTCTTC
CASSLAAGGLYNEQFF
>TRBJ1-3|TRBV29-1|-|-
TGCAGCGGCCGGGGGGTCGGGTCCGGAAACACCATATATTTT
CSGRGVGSGNTIYF
>TRBJ1-1|TRBV4-1|TRBD1|-
TGCGCCAGCAGCCCCCCCGCGGGAACAGGGGAATTGTACACTGAAGCTTTCTTT
CASSPPAGTGELYTEAFF
>TRBJ1-3|TRBV9|-|few
TGTGCCAGCAGCGTAGAGATAGGGGGCTCTGGAAACACCATATATTTT
CASSVEIGGSGNTIYF
>TRBJ2-7|TRBV9|TRBD2|-
TGTGCCAGCAGCGCCTCTAGCGGGGGCCTCCCTGGCGAGCAGTACTTC
CASSASSGGLPGEQYF